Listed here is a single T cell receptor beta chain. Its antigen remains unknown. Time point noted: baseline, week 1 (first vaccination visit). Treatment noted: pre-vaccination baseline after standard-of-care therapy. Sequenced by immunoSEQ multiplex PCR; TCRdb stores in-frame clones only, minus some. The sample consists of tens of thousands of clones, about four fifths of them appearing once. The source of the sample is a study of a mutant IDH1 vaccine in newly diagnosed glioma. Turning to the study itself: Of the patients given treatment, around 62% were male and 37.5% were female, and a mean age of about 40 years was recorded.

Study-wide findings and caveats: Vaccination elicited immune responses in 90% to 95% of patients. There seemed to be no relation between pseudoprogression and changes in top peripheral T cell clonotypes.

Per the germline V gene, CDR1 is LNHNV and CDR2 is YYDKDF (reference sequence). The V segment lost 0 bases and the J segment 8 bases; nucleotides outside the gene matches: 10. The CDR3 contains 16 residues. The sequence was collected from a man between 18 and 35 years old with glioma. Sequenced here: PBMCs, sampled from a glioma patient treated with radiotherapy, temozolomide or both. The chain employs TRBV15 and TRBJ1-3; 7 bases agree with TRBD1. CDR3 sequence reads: CATSRDLAGGSDTIYF. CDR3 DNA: TGTGCCACCAGCAGAGATCTGGCAGGGGGTTCCGACACCATATATTTT.